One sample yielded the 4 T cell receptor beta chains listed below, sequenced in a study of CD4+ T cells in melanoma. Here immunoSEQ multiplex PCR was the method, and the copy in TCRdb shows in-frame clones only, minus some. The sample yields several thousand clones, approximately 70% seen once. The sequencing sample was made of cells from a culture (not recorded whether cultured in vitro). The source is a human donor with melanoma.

Here the CDR3 DNA reads TGTGCCAGCAGCCCCACGCCGGGACAGAGGCACGAGCAGTACTTC. This sequence encodes CASSPTPGQRHEQYF. The chain employs TRBV7-3 and TRBJ2-7; 7 nucleotides agree with TRBD1. Germline V gives CDR1 SGHTA, CDR2 FQGTGA. This CDR3 is built from 15 residues. V shed 5 bases, J shed 5 bases, and the junction held 12 bases outside the gene matches.

CDR3 nucleotide sequence: TGTGCCAGCAGCGTCCTGGGCGCCAGTGGGGCCGGGGAGCTGTTTTTT. This gives the protein CASSVLGASGAGELFF. The genes are TRBV9 and TRBJ2-2; D remains unclear. V lost 2 bases, J lost 6 bases, and 17 bases lay in between. This CDR3 is built from 16 residues. CDR1 is SGDLS and CDR2 is YYNGEE in the germline V gene.

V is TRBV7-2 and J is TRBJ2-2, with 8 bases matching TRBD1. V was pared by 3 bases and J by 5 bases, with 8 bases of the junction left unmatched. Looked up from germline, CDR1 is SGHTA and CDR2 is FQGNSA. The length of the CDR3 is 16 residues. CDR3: CASSFRQGRRTGELFF. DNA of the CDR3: TGTGCCAGCAGCTTCCGACAGGGGCGCAGGACCGGGGAGCTGTTTTTT. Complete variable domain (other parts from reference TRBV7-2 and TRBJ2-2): GAGVSQSPSNKVTEKGKDVELRCDPISGHTALYWYRQSLGQGLEFLIYFQGNSAPDKSGLPSDRFSAERTGGSVSTLTIQRTQQEDSAVYLCASSFRQGRRTGELFFGEGSRLTVL.

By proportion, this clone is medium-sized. The CDR3 protein is CASAPGGPGQPQHF. CDR3 nucleotide sequence: TGTGCCAGTGCCCCAGGGGGGCCAGGGCAGCCCCAGCATTTT. This rearrangement joins TRBV19 to TRBJ1-5; TRBD1 matches 7 bases. This CDR3 is 14 amino acids long. Trimming at V came to 8 bases and at J to 7 bases, leaving 11 bases not matched to a gene. Germline-derived CDR1 and CDR2 are LNHDA and SQIVND (reference sequence).